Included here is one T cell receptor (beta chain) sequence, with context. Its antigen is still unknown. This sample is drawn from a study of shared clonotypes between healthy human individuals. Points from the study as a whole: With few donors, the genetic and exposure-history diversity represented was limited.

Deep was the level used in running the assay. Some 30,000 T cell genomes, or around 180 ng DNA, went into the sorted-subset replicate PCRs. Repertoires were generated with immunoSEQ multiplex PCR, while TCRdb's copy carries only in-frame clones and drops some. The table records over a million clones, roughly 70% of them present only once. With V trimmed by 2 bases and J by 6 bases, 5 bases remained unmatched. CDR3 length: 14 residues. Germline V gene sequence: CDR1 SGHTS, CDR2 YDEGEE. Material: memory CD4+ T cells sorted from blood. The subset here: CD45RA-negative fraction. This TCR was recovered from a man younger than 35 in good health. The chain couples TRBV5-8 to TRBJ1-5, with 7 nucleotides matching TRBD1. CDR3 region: CASSFRAGGQPQHF. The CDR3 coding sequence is TGTGCCAGCAGCTTTAGGGCAGGGGGTCAGCCCCAGCATTTT.